This is a list of T cell receptor beta chains from one sample in a study of CD8 T cells in ankylosing spondylitis. MiXCR, applied by TCRdb to the 5' RACE reads, yields one record per CDR3 protein. The sample holds about 130,000 distinct CDR3 sequences; over 6.5% are singletons and the top ten take 12%. Sequencing used blood, either unsorted or a sorted T cell fraction (not recorded which). Receptor source: a male donor with ankylosing spondylitis or in good health (not recorded which). CDR3s include the opening cysteine and the closing phenylalanine or tryptophan. Fields, in order: J gene, V gene, clone size, D gene, CDR3 DNA, CDR3 protein. The D gene is left open where the match is weak. The listing skips clone size in some rows; elsewhere it reads once, few, many or a size class.

J: TRBJ2-2
V: TRBV7-3
size: NA
D: NA
DNA: TGTGCCAGCAGCTTAGGACTGAAGACCGGGGAGCTGTTTTTT
CDR3: CASSLGLKTGELFF

J: TRBJ2-6
V: TRBV5-1
size: many
D: NA
DNA: TGCGCCAGCAGCTTTTCCTCTGGGGCCAACGTCCTGACTTTC
CDR3: CASSFSSGANVLTF

J: TRBJ2-7
V: TRBV29-1
size: many
D: NA
DNA: TGCAGCGTTGAAGATGGGTCCTACGAGCAGTACTTC
CDR3: CSVEDGSYEQYF

J: TRBJ2-2
V: TRBV20-1
size: NA
D: TRBD2
DNA: TGCAGTGCTAGGGCTAGCGGGAACACCGGGGAGCTGTTTTTT
CDR3: CSARASGNTGELFF

J: TRBJ2-7
V: TRBV5-1
size: many
D: TRBD1
DNA: TGCGCCAGCAGCTCGGGCGCGCCCCAAGGACAGGCCTACGAGCAGTACTTC
CDR3: CASSSGAPQGQAYEQYF

J: TRBJ2-1
V: TRBV28
size: few
D: NA
DNA: TGTGCCAGCAGTCCGGGTGGCTGGCAGTTCTTC
CDR3: CASSPGGWQFF

J: TRBJ2-2
V: TRBV11-1
size: many
D: NA
DNA: TGTGCCAGCAGCGGGCGGACAGAAGTCAACACCGGGGAGCTGTTTTTT
CDR3: CASSGRTEVNTGELFF

J: TRBJ2-6
V: TRBV6-2/TRBV6-3
size: many
D: NA
DNA: TGTGCCAGCAGCTCCAAACCGTACGGGCTCGGCTCTGGGGCCAACGTCCTGACTTTC
CDR3: CASSSKPYGLGSGANVLTF

J: TRBJ2-6
V: TRBV28
size: many
D: NA
DNA: TGTGCCAGCAGTTCGCCAGCCCTTAGCTCTGGGGCCAACGTCCTGACTTTC
CDR3: CASSSPALSSGANVLTF

J: TRBJ1-1
V: TRBV5-1
size: NA
D: NA
DNA: TGCGCCAGCAGCTTGGGACTCGGGGTTGGGAACACTGAAGCTTTCTTT
CDR3: CASSLGLGVGNTEAFF

J: TRBJ1-3
V: TRBV5-6
size: many
D: TRBD1
DNA: TGTGCCAGCAGCTTGGGACGGACAGGGGGCGCGGAGGATTTT
CDR3: CASSLGRTGGAEDF

J: TRBJ2-7
V: TRBV20-1
size: NA
D: NA
DNA: TGCAGTGCCGGGGAGGGGGCCTACTACGAGCAGTACTTC
CDR3: CSAGEGAYYEQYF

J: TRBJ2-1
V: TRBV7-8
size: many
D: NA
DNA: TGTGCCAGCAGCACCGCAGGGGCTAGCGGATCCTACAATGAGCAGTTCTTC
CDR3: CASSTAGASGSYNEQFF

J: TRBJ1-1
V: TRBV3-1
size: NA
D: NA
DNA: TGTGCCAGCAGCCAAGCTGGGAACACTGAAGCTTTCTTT
CDR3: CASSQAGNTEAFF

J: TRBJ2-1
V: TRBV3-1
size: many
D: NA
DNA: TGTGCCAGCAGCCAAAGGTCCCCCCGGCCGGGTATTTCCTACAATGAGCAGTTCTTC
CDR3: CASSQRSPRPGISYNEQFF

J: TRBJ2-5
V: TRBV20-1
size: many
D: TRBD2
DNA: TGCAGTGCTGGTCCGGGACTAGCAGAGACCCAGTACTTC
CDR3: CSAGPGLAETQYF

J: TRBJ1-2
V: TRBV5-1
size: many
D: TRBD1
DNA: TGCGCCAGCAGCGCCACAGGGGTTAACTATGGCTACACCTTC
CDR3: CASSATGVNYGYTF

J: TRBJ2-1
V: TRBV7-9
size: many
D: TRBD1
DNA: TGTGCCAGCAGCGGCAACAGGGGGTACAATGAGCAGTTCTTC
CDR3: CASSGNRGYNEQFF

J: TRBJ2-2
V: TRBV5-4
size: many
D: NA
DNA: TGTGCCAGCAGCTTGCCGGGGATGAACGGGGAGCTGTTTTTT
CDR3: CASSLPGMNGELFF

J: TRBJ2-5
V: TRBV5-1
size: NA
D: TRBD2
DNA: TGCGCCAGCAGCCCCTGGACTAGCGGGGGGTTACGGACCCAGTACTTC
CDR3: CASSPWTSGGLRTQYF

J: TRBJ2-5
V: TRBV3-1
size: many
D: NA
DNA: TGTGCCAGCAGCCAGCATACTAGAGAAGAGACCCAGTACTTC
CDR3: CASSQHTREETQYF

J: TRBJ2-3
V: TRBV19
size: NA
D: TRBD2
DNA: TGTGCCAGTAGTTCCCCCGGGACTAGCGGACGAACAGATACGCAGTATTTT
CDR3: CASSSPGTSGRTDTQYF

J: TRBJ2-3
V: TRBV7-2
size: many
D: NA
DNA: TGTGCCAGCAGCTTTGGGAATCCAGGCACAGATACGCAGTATTTT
CDR3: CASSFGNPGTDTQYF

J: TRBJ2-1
V: TRBV4-3
size: NA
D: NA
DNA: TGCGCCAGCAGCCAAGATTGGAGGACAGAGCAGTTCTTC
CDR3: CASSQDWRTEQFF

J: TRBJ1-3
V: TRBV10-3
size: many
D: TRBD1
DNA: TGTGCCATCAGAGGGGGACAGCGAAACACCATATATTTT
CDR3: CAIRGGQRNTIYF

J: TRBJ2-7
V: TRBV3-1
size: many
D: NA
DNA: TGTGCCAGCAGCTACCCCGGGGCCGGCTACGAGCAGTACTTC
CDR3: CASSYPGAGYEQYF

J: TRBJ1-3
V: TRBV7-2
size: many
D: NA
DNA: TGTGCCAGCAGCTTCGTGGCAACTGGAAACACCATATATTTT
CDR3: CASSFVATGNTIYF

J: TRBJ2-5
V: TRBV5-1
size: many
D: NA
DNA: TGCGCCAGCAGCTTCCCCAGGGGACAGACCCAGTACTTC
CDR3: CASSFPRGQTQYF

J: TRBJ2-2
V: TRBV20-1
size: few
D: NA
DNA: TGCAGTGCTAGAAGTAGTACGGGGGCGCCGGACACCGGGGAGCTGTTTTTT
CDR3: CSARSSTGAPDTGELFF

J: TRBJ1-1
V: TRBV10-3
size: many
D: TRBD1
DNA: TGTGCCATCAGGGAAAGGACAGGGGTGGACACTGAAGCTTTCTTT
CDR3: CAIRERTGVDTEAFF

J: TRBJ1-5
V: TRBV28
size: many
D: TRBD1
DNA: TGTGCCAGCAGAGGGACAGGGACGCATCAGCCCCAGCATTTT
CDR3: CASRGTGTHQPQHF

J: TRBJ2-1
V: TRBV5-1
size: many
D: TRBD2
DNA: TGCGCCAGCAGCTTGCTGGGACTAGCGGGAGGGCCCGACAATGAGCAGTTCTTC
CDR3: CASSLLGLAGGPDNEQFF

J: TRBJ2-7
V: TRBV10-3
size: many
D: NA
DNA: TGTGCCATCAGTGACCAGACAGGGCAGTACTTC
CDR3: CAISDQTGQYF

J: TRBJ1-3
V: TRBV12-3/TRBV12-4
size: few
D: NA
DNA: TGTGCCAGCAGTTTAGACAGTTTCTCTGGAAACACCATATATTTT
CDR3: CASSLDSFSGNTIYF

J: TRBJ2-5
V: TRBV7-9
size: many
D: TRBD2
DNA: TGTGCCAGCAGCGTCCTTCTAGCGGGTCAAGAGACCCAGTACTTC
CDR3: CASSVLLAGQETQYF

J: TRBJ2-1
V: TRBV5-1
size: many
D: TRBD2
DNA: TGCGCCAGCAGCTTGGTGCTAGCGGGGGACAATGAGCAGTTCTTC
CDR3: CASSLVLAGDNEQFF

J: TRBJ2-7
V: TRBV12-3/TRBV12-4
size: many
D: NA
DNA: TGTGCCAGCAGTTTAGGGTGGTCCAAGCCGTACGAGCAGTACTTC
CDR3: CASSLGWSKPYEQYF

J: TRBJ2-5
V: TRBV10-3
size: many
D: TRBD1
DNA: TGTGCCATTAATACGGGACAGGGAGAGACCCAGTACTTC
CDR3: CAINTGQGETQYF

J: TRBJ2-7
V: TRBV6-2/TRBV6-3
size: once
D: NA
DNA: TGTGCCAGCGGGGGGAATCCTCCCCGATACGAGCAGTACTTC
CDR3: CASGGNPPRYEQYF

J: TRBJ1-1
V: TRBV12-3/TRBV12-4
size: many
D: NA
DNA: TGTGCCAGCAGTTTTTTGGGGTTGACTGAAGCTTTCTTT
CDR3: CASSFLGLTEAFF